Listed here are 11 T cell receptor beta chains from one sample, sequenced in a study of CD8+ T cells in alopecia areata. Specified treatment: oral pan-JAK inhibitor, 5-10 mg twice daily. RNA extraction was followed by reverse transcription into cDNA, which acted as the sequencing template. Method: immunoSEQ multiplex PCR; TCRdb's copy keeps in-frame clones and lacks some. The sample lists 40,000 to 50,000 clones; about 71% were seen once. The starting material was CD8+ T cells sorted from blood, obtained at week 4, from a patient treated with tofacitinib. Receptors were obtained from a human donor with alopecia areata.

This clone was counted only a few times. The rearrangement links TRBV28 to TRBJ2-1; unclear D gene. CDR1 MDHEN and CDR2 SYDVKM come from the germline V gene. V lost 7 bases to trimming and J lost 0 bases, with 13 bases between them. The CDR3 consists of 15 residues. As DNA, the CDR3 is TGTGCCAGCAATTTGCAGCTAGACTCCTACAATGAGCAGTTCTTC. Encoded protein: CASNLQLDSYNEQFF.

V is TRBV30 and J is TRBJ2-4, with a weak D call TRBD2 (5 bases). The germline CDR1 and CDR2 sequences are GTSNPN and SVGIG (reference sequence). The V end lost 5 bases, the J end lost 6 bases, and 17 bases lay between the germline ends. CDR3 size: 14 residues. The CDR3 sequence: CAWDTRGSVNIQYF. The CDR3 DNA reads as TGTGCCTGGGACACCCGGGGTTCGGTAAACATTCAGTACTTC.

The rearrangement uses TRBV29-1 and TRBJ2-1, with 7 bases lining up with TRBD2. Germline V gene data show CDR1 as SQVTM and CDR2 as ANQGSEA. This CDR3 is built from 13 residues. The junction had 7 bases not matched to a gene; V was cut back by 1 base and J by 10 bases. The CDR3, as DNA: TGCAGCGTTGAAGTCTCCGGACTAGAAGAGCAGTTCTTC. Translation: CSVEVSGLEEQFF.

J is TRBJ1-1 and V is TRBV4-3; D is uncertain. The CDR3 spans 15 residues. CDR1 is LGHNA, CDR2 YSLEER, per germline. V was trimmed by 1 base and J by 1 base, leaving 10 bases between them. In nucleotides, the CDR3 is TGCGCCAGCAGCCAAGGAACACAAACGAACACTGAAGCTTTCTTT. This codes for CASSQGTQTNTEAFF.

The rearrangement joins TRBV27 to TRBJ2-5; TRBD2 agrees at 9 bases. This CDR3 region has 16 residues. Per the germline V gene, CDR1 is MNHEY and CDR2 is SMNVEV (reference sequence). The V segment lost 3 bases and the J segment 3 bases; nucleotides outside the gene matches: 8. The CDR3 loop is CASSLISSGGKETQYF. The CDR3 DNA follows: TGTGCCAGCAGTTTGATAAGTAGCGGGGGTAAAGAGACCCAGTACTTC.

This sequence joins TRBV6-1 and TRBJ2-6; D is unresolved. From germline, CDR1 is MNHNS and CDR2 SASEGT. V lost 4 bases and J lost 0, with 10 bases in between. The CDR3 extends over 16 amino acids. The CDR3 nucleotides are TGTGCCAGCAGTGGACCCATACACTCTGGGGCCAACGTCCTGACTTTC. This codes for CASSGPIHSGANVLTF.

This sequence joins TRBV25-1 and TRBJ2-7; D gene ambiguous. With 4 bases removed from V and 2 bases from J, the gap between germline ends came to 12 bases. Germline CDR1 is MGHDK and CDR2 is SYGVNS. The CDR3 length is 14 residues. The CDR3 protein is CASSGHSRTYEQYF. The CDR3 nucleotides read TGTGCCAGCAGTGGGCACAGTCGGACCTACGAGCAGTACTTC.

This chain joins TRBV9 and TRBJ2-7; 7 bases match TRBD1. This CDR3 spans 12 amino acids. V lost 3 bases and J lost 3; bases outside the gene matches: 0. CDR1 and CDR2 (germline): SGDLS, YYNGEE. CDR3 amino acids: CASSGDSYEQYF. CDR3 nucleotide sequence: TGTGCCAGCAGCGGGGACAGCTACGAGCAGTACTTC.

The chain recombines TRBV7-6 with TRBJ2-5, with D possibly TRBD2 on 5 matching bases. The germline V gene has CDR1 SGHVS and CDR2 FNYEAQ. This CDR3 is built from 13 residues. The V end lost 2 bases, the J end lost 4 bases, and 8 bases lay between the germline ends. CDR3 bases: TGTGCCAGCAGCTTACTAGCCTTAGAGACCCAGTACTTC. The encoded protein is CASSLLALETQYF.

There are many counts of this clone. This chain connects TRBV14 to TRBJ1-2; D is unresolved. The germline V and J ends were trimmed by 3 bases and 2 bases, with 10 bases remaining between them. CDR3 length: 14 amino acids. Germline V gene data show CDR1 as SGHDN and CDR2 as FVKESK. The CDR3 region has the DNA TGTGCCAGCAGCCATGGGGATCTCAACTATGGCTACACCTTC. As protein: CASSHGDLNYGYTF.

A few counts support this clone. The CDR3 sequence: CASSPTSGVADTQYF. In DNA form, the CDR3 reads TGTGCCAGTAGTCCGACTAGCGGGGTGGCAGATACGCAGTATTTT. J is TRBJ2-3 and V is TRBV19, with TRBD2 matching 11 bases. V lost 5 bases and J lost 4; bases outside the gene matches: 5. Germline CDR1 LNHDA, CDR2 SQIVND (reference sequence). The CDR3 loop spans 15 amino acids.